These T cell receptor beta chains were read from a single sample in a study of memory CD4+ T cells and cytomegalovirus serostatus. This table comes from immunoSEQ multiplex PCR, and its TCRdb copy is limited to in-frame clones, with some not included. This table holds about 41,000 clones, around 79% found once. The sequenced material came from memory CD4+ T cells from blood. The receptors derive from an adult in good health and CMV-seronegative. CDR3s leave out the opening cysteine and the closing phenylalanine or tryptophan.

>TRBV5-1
ASSRSGTVYEQY
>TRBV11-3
ASSLDQGGTVSTGELF
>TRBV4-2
ASSQVTSGGASDTQY
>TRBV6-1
ASIPGLSNQPQH
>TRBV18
ASSPPGQEGREQF
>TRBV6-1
ASRSGTGNTGELF
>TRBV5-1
ASSLVLAGAQYGELF
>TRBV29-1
STYYRENPNEQF
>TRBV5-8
ASSPWTGDNEQF
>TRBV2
ASSDLPVPGELF
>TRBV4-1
ASSQDIPSISRSF
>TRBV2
ASSGQGMNQPQH
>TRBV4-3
ASSVVAMRGYT
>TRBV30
AWRRPVGDTQY
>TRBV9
ASSEQGAGRHEKLF
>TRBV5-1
ASSLGQGNEKLF
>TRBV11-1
ASSLGRAANTEAF
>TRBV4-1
ASSQGVDTEAF
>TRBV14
ASSPNRASYT
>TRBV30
AWISGTDTQY
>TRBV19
ASSTSRTGANVLT
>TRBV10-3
AISETDDYGYT
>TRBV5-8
ASSQTGGKNQPQH
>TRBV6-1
ASSWDRAAYEQY
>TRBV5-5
ASSPTGTHNEQF
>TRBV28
ASSSGLDYGYT
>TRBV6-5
ASRGPQFYEQY
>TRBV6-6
ASSRSGDGTGELF
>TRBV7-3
ASMDEGRYTEAF
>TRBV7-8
ASSLEGNTEAF
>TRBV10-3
AISESIQGAFTLH
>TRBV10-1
ASRPSGRGVGDTQY